This T cell receptor (beta chain) came from a study of CD8+CD57+ T cells in acquired aplastic anemia. Turning to the study itself: Across the sorted CD4+ and CD8+ cells, DNA amounts averaged approximately 3.1 ug. Points from the study as a whole: Patients and controls were found to share twenty-nine CD8+ CDR3 sequences.

The template used for profiling TCR beta VDJ and CDR3 was genomic DNA. TCRdb re-analysed the reads in MiXCR, keeping a single row per CDR3 protein. The data hold over 150,000 distinct CDR3 sequences, with almost 50% observed a single time. Sequencing was done on patients that had shown CD8+CD57+ cell expansion by flow cytometry. At the time of blood sampling, patients had not yet received any therapy. As for this clonotype: As yet, its antigen is unknown.

The source of this sequence is a human donor with aplastic anemia. Sequencing input: sorted CD4+, CD8+, or CD8+CD57+ T cells (not recorded which) from PBMCs.

CDR3 in amino acids: CASRRTVGTDTQYF. CDR3 bases: TGTGCCAGCAGACGGACAGTGGGCACAGATACGCAGTATTTT. V and J are TRBV7-2 and TRBJ2-3, with D perhaps matching TRBD1 (6 bases). This CDR3 region has 14 residues. CDR1 SGHTA and CDR2 FQGNSA come from the germline V gene. V was shortened by 6 bases and J by 1 base, with 11 bases between the two germline ends.